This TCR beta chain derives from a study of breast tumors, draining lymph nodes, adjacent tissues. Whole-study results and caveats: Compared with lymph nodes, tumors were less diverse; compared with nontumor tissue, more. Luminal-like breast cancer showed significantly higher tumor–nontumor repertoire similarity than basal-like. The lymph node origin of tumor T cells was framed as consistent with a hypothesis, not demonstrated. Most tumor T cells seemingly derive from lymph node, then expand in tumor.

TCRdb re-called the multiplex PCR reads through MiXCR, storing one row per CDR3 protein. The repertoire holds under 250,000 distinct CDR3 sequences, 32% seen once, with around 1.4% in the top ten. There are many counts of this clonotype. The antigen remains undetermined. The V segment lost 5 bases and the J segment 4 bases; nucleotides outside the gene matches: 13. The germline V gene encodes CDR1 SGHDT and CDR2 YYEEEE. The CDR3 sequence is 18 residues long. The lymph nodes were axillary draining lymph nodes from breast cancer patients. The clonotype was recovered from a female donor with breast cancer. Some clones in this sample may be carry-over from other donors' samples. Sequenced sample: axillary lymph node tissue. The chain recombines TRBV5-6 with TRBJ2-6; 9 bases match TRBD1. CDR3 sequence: CASSTRDRAQEGANVLTF. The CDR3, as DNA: TGTGCCAGCAGTACCCGGGACAGGGCCCAGGAGGGGGCCAACGTCCTGACTTTC.